This TCR beta chain was profiled in a study of cytomegalovirus exposure and HLA in healthy donors. Study details: Roughly 179 million T cells yielded 120 million or so unique TCR beta sequences, as an earlier analysis found.

Donors were nominally healthy when sampled, though unrecorded immune exposures were likely. The CDR3 has 13 amino acids. Germline lookup yields CDR1 SGHDN and CDR2 FVKESK. The PCR contained 60 Vbeta and 13 Jbeta primers. Some clones are missing from TCRdb's copy, which holds only in-frame ones; the method was immunoSEQ multiplex PCR. The table has 200,000 to 250,000 clones, about 80% seen once. The V call is TRBV14, the J call TRBJ2-5; D not certain. The J call is uncertain, as TRBJ2-7 better fits the DNA end. The origin of this receptor is a woman aged 55-70 years in good health and CMV-seropositive. The sequencing sample was made of PBMCs. The CDR3 nucleotides are TGTGCCAGCAGCTTTTCTCTAAACTCCGAGCAGTACTTC. It translates to CASSFSLNSEQYF.